The 6 T cell receptor beta chains given below trace back to one sample, sequenced in a study of identifying expanded T cells in peripheral blood. The protocol was immunoSEQ multiplex PCR, while the TCRdb copy is restricted to in-frame clones and leaves out a portion. The data show about 100,000 clones, roughly 88% seen once. Sequencing was carried out using blood. All receptors come from a person between 18 and 75 years old in good health.

This chain links TRBV19 with TRBJ2-1; weak D call: TRBD1 (6 bases). CDR1 LNHDA and CDR2 SQIVND come from the germline V gene (reference sequence). The CDR3 contains 14 residues. Trimming stripped 4 bases from V and 5 bases from J, with 12 bases between. CDR3 amino acids: CASSKGKGDNEQFF. The CDR3, as DNA: TGTGCCAGTAGTAAGGGGAAGGGGGACAATGAGCAGTTCTTC.

This clone appeared once. CDR3 sequence: CASSGGQGAYEQYF. The CDR3 nucleotides are TGTGCCAGCAGTGGGGGACAGGGGGCTTACGAGCAGTACTTC. The rearrangement links TRBV28 to TRBJ2-7, with TRBD1 matching over 12 bases. The CDR3 is 14 amino acids. V was clipped by 5 bases and J by 4 bases; unmatched bases: 3. Germline lookup yields CDR1 MDHEN and CDR2 SYDVKM.

The genes are TRBV5-5 and TRBJ2-5, with a possible D match to TRBD1 (6 bases). Trimming took off 3 bases at V and 3 bases at J, with 12 bases between the two ends. CDR3 length equals 14 residues. Per germline, CDR1 SGHKS and CDR2 YYEKEE (reference sequence). CDR3 nucleotide sequence: TGTGCCAGCAGCTACGGACAGAATAAAGAGACCCAGTACTTC. This codes for CASSYGQNKETQYF.

The chain has TRBV11-2 and TRBJ1-4; D might be TRBD1 (5 bases). The germline V gene has CDR1 SGHAT and CDR2 FQNNGV. The CDR3 totals 15 residues. With 6 bases removed from V and 4 bases from J, the gap between germline ends came to 15 bases. CDR3 bases: TGTGCCAGCAGTGAATGGGGCGGGCTTAATGAAAAACTGTTTTTT. Its translation is CASSEWGGLNEKLFF.

The chain has TRBV19 and TRBJ1-5; TRBD1 is a possible D gene (5 bases). There are 13 residues in the CDR3. V was cut by 3 bases and J by 7 bases, with 10 bases left in between. The germline V gene encodes CDR1 LNHDA and CDR2 SQIVND (reference sequence). In nucleotides, the CDR3 is TGTGCCAGTAGTATGGGGCACCGCCAGCCCCAGCATTTT. This codes for CASSMGHRQPQHF.

This clone was seen only a few times. This sequence joins TRBV19 and TRBJ2-2; D is ambiguous. Germline V CDR1 and CDR2: LNHDA, SQIVND (reference sequence). This CDR3 has 12 amino acids. With 7 bases removed from V and 4 bases from J, the gap between germline ends came to 7 bases. CDR3 bases: TGTGCCAGTATCTCCGGCACCGGGGAGCTGTTTTTT. Its translation: CASISGTGELFF.